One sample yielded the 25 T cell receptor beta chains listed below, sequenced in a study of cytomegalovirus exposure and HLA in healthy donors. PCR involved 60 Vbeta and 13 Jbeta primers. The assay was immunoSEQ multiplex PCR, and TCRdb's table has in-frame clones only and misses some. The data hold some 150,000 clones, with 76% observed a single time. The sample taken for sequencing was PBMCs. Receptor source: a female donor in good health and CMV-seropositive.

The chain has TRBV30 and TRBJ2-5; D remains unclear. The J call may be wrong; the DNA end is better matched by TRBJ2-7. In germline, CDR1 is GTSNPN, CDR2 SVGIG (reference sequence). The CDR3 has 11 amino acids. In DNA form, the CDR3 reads TGTGCCTGGAGTTCTTCCTACGAGCAGTACTTC. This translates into CAWSSSYEQYF.

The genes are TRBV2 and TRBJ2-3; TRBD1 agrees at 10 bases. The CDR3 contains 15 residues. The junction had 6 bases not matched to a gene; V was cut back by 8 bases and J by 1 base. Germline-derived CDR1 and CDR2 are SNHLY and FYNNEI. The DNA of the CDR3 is TGTGCCAGCCGGGACAGGGGTGGGGGCACAGATACGCAGTATTTT. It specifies CASRDRGGGTDTQYF.

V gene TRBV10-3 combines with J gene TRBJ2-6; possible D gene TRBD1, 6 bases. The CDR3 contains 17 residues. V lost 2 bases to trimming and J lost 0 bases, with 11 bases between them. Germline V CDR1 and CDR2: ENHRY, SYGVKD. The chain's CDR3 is CAISEPTGSSGANVLTF. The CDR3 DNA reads TGTGCCATCAGTGAGCCGACAGGCAGCTCTGGGGCCAACGTCCTGACTTTC.

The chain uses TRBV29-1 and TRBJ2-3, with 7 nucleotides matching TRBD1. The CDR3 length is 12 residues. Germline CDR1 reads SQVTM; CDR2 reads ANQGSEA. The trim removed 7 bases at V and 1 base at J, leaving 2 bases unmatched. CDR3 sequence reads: CSADRGTDTQYF. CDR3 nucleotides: TGCAGCGCTGACAGGGGCACAGATACGCAGTATTTT.

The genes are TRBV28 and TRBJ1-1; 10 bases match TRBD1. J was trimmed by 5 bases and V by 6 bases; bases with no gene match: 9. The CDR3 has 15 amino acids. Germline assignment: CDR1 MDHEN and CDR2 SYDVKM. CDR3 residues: CASRLPRTGGTEAFF. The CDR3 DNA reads TGTGCCAGCAGATTGCCGAGGACAGGGGGAACTGAAGCTTTCTTT. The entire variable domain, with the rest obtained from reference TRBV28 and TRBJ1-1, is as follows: DVKVTQSSRYLVKRTGEKVFLECVQDMDHENMFWYRQDPGLGLRLIYFSYDVKMKEKGDIPEGYSVSREKKERFSLILESASTNQTSMYLCASRLPRTGGTEAFFGQGTRLTVV.

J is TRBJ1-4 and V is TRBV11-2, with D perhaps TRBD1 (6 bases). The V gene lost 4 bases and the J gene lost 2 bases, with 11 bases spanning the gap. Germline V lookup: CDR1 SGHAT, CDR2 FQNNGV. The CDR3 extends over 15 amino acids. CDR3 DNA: TGTGCCAGCAGCTCGGGGGGGCGGACTAATGAAAAACTGTTTTTT. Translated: CASSSGGRTNEKLFF.

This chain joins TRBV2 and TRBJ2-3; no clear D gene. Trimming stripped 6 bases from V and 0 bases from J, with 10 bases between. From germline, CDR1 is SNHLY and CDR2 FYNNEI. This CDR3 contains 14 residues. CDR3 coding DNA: TGTGCCAGCAGACCCGGGTCTAGCACAGATACGCAGTATTTT. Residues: CASRPGSSTDTQYF.

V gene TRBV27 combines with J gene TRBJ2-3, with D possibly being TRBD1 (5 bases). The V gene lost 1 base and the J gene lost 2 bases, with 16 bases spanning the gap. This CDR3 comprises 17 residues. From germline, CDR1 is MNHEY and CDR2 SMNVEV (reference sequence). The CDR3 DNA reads TGTGCCAGCAGTTTATTTTCAGGGAAGGTCATCACAGATACGCAGTATTTT. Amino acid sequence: CASSLFSGKVITDTQYF.

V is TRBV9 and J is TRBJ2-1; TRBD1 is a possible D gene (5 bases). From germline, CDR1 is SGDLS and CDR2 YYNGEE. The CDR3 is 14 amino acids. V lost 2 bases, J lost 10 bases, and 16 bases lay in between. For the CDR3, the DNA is TGTGCCAGCAGCGTCAGACAGCTTACAAGGGAGCAGTTCTTC. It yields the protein CASSVRQLTREQFF.

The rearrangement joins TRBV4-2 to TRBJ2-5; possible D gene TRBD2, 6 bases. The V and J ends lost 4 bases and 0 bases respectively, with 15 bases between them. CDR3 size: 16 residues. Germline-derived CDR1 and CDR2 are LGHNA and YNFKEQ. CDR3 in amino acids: CASSLTPGLNQETQYF. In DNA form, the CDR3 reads TGTGCCAGCAGCCTAACCCCGGGACTGAACCAAGAGACCCAGTACTTC.

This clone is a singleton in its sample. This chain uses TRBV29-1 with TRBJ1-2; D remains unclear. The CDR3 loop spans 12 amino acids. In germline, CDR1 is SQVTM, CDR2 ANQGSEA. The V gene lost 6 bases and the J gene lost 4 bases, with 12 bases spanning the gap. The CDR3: CSVEGFSYGYTF. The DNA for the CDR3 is TGCAGCGTGGAGGGATTCTCCTATGGCTACACCTTC.

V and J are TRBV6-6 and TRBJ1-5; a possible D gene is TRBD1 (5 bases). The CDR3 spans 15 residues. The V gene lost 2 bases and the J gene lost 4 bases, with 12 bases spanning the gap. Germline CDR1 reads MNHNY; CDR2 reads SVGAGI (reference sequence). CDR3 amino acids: CASSYGPGNNQPQHF. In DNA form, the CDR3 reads TGTGCCAGCAGTTACGGGCCAGGGAATAATCAGCCCCAGCATTTT.

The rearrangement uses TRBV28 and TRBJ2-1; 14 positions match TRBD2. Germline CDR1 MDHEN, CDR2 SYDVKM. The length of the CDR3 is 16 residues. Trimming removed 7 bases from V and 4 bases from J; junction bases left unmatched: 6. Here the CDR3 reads CASMTSGGGRYNEQFF. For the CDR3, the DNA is TGTGCCAGCATGACTAGCGGGGGGGGAAGGTACAATGAGCAGTTCTTC.

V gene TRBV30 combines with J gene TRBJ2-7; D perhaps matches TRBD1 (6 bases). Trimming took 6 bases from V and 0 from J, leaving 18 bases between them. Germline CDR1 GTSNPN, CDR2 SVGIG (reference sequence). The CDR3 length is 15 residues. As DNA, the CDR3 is TGTGCCTGCATAAAAGTACAGGGAAACTCCTACGAGCAGTACTTC. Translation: CACIKVQGNSYEQYF. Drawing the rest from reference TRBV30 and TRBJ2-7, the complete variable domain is SQTIHQWPATLVQPVGSPLSLECTVEGTSNPNLYWYRQAAGRGLQLLFYSVGIGQISSEVPQNLSASRPQDRQFILSSKKLLLSDSGFYLCACIKVQGNSYEQYFGPGTRLTVT.

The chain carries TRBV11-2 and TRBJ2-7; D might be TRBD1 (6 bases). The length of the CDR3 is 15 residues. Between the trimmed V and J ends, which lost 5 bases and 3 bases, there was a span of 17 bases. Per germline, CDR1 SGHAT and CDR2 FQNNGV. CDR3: CASSVTAGTLYEQYF. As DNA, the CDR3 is TGTGCCAGCAGCGTTACCGCCGGGACACTCTACGAGCAGTACTTC.

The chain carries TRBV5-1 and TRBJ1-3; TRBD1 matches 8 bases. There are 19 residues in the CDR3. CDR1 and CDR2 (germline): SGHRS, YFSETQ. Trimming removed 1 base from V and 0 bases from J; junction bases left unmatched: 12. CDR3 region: CASSLRYLSGGSSGNTIYF. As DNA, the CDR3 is TGCGCCAGCAGCTTGCGTTATTTGTCAGGGGGCAGCTCTGGAAACACCATATATTTT.

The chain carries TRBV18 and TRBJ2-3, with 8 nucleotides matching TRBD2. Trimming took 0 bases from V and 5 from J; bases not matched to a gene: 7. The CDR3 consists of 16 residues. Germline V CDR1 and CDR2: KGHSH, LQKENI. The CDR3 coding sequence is TGTGCCAGCTCACCACCCTCAAGCGGGAGAATAGATACGCAGTATTTT. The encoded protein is CASSPPSSGRIDTQYF.

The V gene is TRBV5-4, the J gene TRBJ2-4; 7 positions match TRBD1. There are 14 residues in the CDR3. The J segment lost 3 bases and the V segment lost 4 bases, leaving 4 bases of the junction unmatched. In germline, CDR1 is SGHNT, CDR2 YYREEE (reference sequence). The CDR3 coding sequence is TGTGCCAGCAGCCGGGACAGTGGCAAAAACATTCAGTACTTC. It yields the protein CASSRDSGKNIQYF.

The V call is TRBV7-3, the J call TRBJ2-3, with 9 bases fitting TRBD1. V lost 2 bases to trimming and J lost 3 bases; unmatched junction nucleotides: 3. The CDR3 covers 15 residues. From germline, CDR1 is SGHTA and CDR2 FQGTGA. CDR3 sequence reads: CASSLGTGLTDTQYF. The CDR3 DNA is TGTGCCAGCAGCTTAGGGACAGGGCTAACAGATACGCAGTATTTT. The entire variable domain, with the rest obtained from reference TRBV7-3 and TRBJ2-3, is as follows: GAGVSQTPSNKVTEKGKYVELRCDPISGHTALYWYRQSLGQGPEFLIYFQGTGAADDSGLPNDRFFAVRPEGSVSTLKIQRTERGDSAVYLCASSLGTGLTDTQYFGPGTRLTVL.

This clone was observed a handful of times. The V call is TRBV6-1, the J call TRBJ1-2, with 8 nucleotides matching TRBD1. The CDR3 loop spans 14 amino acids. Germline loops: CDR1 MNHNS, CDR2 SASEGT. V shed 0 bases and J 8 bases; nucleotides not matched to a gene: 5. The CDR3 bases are TGTGCCAGCAGTGAAGCGGGACAGGTCGGCGGCTACACCTTC. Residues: CASSEAGQVGGYTF.

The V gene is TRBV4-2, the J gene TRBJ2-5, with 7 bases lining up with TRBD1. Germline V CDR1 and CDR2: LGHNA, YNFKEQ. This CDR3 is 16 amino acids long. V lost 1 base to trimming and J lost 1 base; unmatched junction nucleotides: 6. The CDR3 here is CASSQASGTAQETQYF. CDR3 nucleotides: TGTGCCAGCAGCCAAGCCTCAGGGACAGCCCAAGAGACCCAGTACTTC.

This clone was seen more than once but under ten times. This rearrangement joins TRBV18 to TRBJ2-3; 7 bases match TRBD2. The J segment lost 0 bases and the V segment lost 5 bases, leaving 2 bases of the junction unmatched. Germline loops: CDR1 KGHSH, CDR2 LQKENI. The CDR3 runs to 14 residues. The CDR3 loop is CASSKAGSTDTQYF. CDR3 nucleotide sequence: TGTGCCAGCTCAAAAGCGGGGAGCACAGATACGCAGTATTTT.

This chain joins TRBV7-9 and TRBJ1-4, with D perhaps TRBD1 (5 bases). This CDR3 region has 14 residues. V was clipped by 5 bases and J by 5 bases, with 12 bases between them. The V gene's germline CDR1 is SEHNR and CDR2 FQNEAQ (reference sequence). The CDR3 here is CASSLTGPNEKLFF. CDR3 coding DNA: TGTGCCAGCAGCCTTACAGGACCCAATGAAAAACTGTTTTTT.

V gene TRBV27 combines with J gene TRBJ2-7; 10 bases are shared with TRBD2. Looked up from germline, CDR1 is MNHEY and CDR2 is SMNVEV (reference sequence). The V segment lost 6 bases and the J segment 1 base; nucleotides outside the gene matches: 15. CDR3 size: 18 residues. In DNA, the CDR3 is TGTGCCAGCAGCCCGGTCGGGCTAGCGGGAGAATATTCCTACGAGCAGTACTTC. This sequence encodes CASSPVGLAGEYSYEQYF.

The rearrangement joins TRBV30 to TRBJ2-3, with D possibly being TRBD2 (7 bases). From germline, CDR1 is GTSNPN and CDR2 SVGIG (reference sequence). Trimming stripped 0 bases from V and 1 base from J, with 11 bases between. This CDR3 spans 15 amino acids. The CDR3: CAWSVLGGGTDTQYF. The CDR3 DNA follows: TGTGCCTGGAGTGTACTAGGGGGGGGCACAGATACGCAGTATTTT.